The clone carrying this TCR beta chain was seen more than once but under ten times. Its specificity is not known. CDR3 length: 17 amino acids. V shed 4 bases and J shed 0 bases, with 16 bases lying between them. CDR1 is SGDLS, CDR2 YYNGEE, per germline. This specimen belongs to a study of response to subunit inactivated influenza vaccine. General study findings and limits: After each seasonal influenza vaccination, few new T cells are recruited, the authors suggested.

TCRdb reanalysed the RT-PCR reads using MiXCR and keeps one entry per CDR3 protein. Here the sample spans about 830,000 distinct CDR3 sequences, about 18% being singletons. The source material was PBMCs from blood, sampled about 5 days after vaccination. The TCR sequence derives from a man between 50 and 59 years old who received an inactivated influenza vaccine. The V gene is TRBV9, the J gene TRBJ2-2; D is ambiguous. CDR3 loop: CASSPSREAANTGELFF. In nucleotides, the CDR3 is TGTGCCAGCAGCCCCTCCCGTGAAGCAGCGAACACCGGGGAGCTGTTTTTT.